What follows are 25 T cell receptor beta chains derived from one specimen sequenced in a study of blood T cells in healthy people across ages. Through a sample-barcoded 5' primer and a J-beta primer mix, a second PCR was run for roughly 7 to 12 cycles. TCRdb re-analysed the 5' RACE reads in MiXCR, keeping a single row per CDR3 protein. The profile shows around 650,000 distinct CDR3 sequences, 32% of them singletons. Sequenced sample: blood. These TCRs come from a woman older than 75 in good health.

This clonotype was seen a handful of times. One base away lies a much larger clone, so this may be a sequencing read error. The J gene is TRBJ1-2, the V gene TRBV25-1; tentative D call: TRBD1 (5 bases). The CDR3 is 13 residues long. In germline, CDR1 is MGHDK, CDR2 SYGVNS. The CDR3 nucleotides are TGTGCCAGCAGTGGGAACACAGGCTATGGCTGCACCTTC. This sequence encodes CASSGNTGYGCTF.

This clonotype was detected ten times or more. The V call is TRBV12-3 or TRBV12-4, the J call TRBJ1-2, with 7 positions matching TRBD1. This CDR3 has 15 residues. Germline trimming cut 3 bases from V and 6 bases from J; bases unmatched to any gene: 10. CDR3: CASSFTSGGKHGYTF. For the CDR3, the DNA is TGTGCCAGCAGTTTCACGTCAGGGGGGAAACATGGCTACACCTTC.

V usage is TRBV24-1 and J usage is TRBJ1-2; no firm D call. Deletions cut 3 bases from V and 3 bases from J, with 10 bases between. This CDR3 has 14 amino acids. CDR1 is KGHDR and CDR2 is SFDVKD in the germline V gene. The CDR3 region is CATSDPPGDYGYTF. CDR3 nucleotide sequence: TGTGCCACCAGTGATCCTCCCGGGGACTATGGCTACACCTTC.

This clonotype was observed many times. The J gene is TRBJ1-2, the V gene TRBV4-1; 7 positions agree with TRBD1. V shed 3 bases, J shed 1 base, and the junction held 5 bases outside the gene matches. CDR1 MGHRA and CDR2 YSYEKL come from the germline V gene. This CDR3 contains 15 residues. The CDR3 sequence: CASSHGQGVNYGYTF. DNA of the CDR3: TGCGCCAGCAGCCACGGGCAGGGGGTTAACTATGGCTACACCTTC.

The chain couples TRBV24-1 to TRBJ2-1; D remains ambiguous. The germline V gene has CDR1 KGHDR and CDR2 SFDVKD. There are 13 residues in the CDR3. V lost 7 bases and J lost 6, with 12 bases in between. The CDR3 here is CATSDPTGNEQFF. The CDR3 DNA reads as TGTGCCACCAGCGATCCGACGGGCAATGAGCAGTTCTTC.

This clonotype showed up many times. Since a much larger clone is just one base distant, this may be a read error. The genes are TRBV20-1 and TRBJ2-7; 8 bases map to TRBD2. The CDR3 runs 15 residues. Germline V lookup: CDR1 DFQATT, CDR2 SNEGSKA (reference sequence). V was clipped by 1 base and J by 6 bases; unmatched bases: 11. CDR3 amino acids: CSARGPGGESGEQYF. CDR3 nucleotides: TGCAGTGCTAGAGGCCCGGGGGGGGAATCTGGCGAGCAGTACTTC.

This clonotype was observed at least ten times. This rearrangement joins TRBV24-1 to TRBJ2-3; maybe TRBD1 (6 bases). The CDR3 has 14 amino acids. Germline V gene lookup returns CDR1 KGHDR and CDR2 SFDVKD. The V and J ends lost 4 bases and 1 base respectively, with 8 bases between them. The CDR3 bases are TGTGCCACCAGTGAGGCAGGGGGCACAGATACGCAGTATTTT. Translated, it gives CATSEAGGTDTQYF.

A few counts support this clonotype. The rearrangement links TRBV29-1 to TRBJ1-1; D is possibly TRBD1 (6 bases). CDR3 length: 14 amino acids. V was clipped by 5 bases and J by 0 bases, with 13 bases between them. Per the germline V gene, CDR1 is SQVTM and CDR2 is ANQGSEA. The CDR3 reads CSVRAGDMNTEAFF. Here the CDR3 DNA reads TGCAGCGTTAGAGCCGGGGACATGAACACTGAAGCTTTCTTT.

This clonotype was counted ten times or more. For the CDR3, the DNA is TGTGCCAGCAGCGTAGGGGCGGGAAGCTATGGCTACACCTTC. Its protein product is CASSVGAGSYGYTF. This chain uses TRBV9 with TRBJ1-2, with no clear D. Trimming removed 0 bases from V and 4 bases from J, with 10 bases in between. CDR1 and CDR2 (germline): SGDLS, YYNGEE. The CDR3 loop spans 14 amino acids.

Of note for this clonotype: This may come from a read error, since a much larger clone is one base off. The J gene is TRBJ2-7, the V gene TRBV5-1; the match to TRBD2 covers 12 bases. Looked up from germline, CDR1 is SGHRS and CDR2 is YFSETQ. Unmatched junction bases numbered 12, after V lost 4 bases and J lost 7 bases. The CDR3 has 16 amino acids. Written as DNA, the CDR3 is TGCGCCAGCAGCACCGGGACTAGCGGGTACTACAATGAGCAGTACTTC. Translated, it gives CASSTGTSGYYNEQYF.

The rearrangement links TRBV20-1 to TRBJ2-3, with TRBD2 identical over 8 bases. CDR1 DFQATT and CDR2 SNEGSKA come from the germline V gene (reference sequence). The CDR3 has 18 amino acids. After removal of 4 bases from V and 4 bases from J, the junction contained 19 bases not matched to a gene. DNA for the CDR3: TGCAGTGCTACTCCGGCCCCCGCCGGACTAGCTTTGGCAGATACGCAGTATTTT. Residues: CSATPAPAGLALADTQYF.

In this sample, this clonotype turned up many times. The CDR3 DNA follows: TGTGCCAGCAGTTATAATAATTTTCCGCGACCGGGACACAATGGCTACACCTTC. This codes for CASSYNNFPRPGHNGYTF. The genes are TRBV6-5 and TRBJ1-2, with D possibly matching TRBD1 (6 bases). The CDR3 contains 18 residues. CDR1 and CDR2 (germline): MNHEY, SVGAGI. V dropped 3 bases and J dropped 6 bases, with 26 bases sitting between them.

This clonotype was seen a few times. The chain uses TRBV7-9 and TRBJ1-6; no clear D. Germline-derived CDR1 and CDR2 are SEHNR and FQNEAQ (reference sequence). The CDR3 is 12 amino acids. Trimming left V 5 bases short and J 10 bases short, with 9 bases between. The CDR3 DNA follows: TGTGCCAGCAGCGTAGGTCCGTCACCCCTCCACTTT. It encodes CASSVGPSPLHF.

V gene TRBV30 combines with J gene TRBJ1-5, with D possibly matching TRBD1 (6 bases). The V gene's germline CDR1 is GTSNPN and CDR2 SVGIG (reference sequence). The CDR3 is 15 residues long. The V end was cut by 0 bases, the J end by 7 bases, with 16 bases between. The CDR3 DNA reads as TGTGCCTGGAGTGTACCCCAGGGTGGGGGCCAGCCCCAGCATTTT. It encodes CAWSVPQGGGQPQHF.

A word on this clonotype: This may arise from a read error, as a much more abundant clone is one base away. The chain recombines TRBV7-6 with TRBJ2-1; D not certain. The CDR3 runs 14 residues. Trimming pared 1 base from V and 10 bases from J, leaving 14 bases between. CDR1 is SGHVS and CDR2 is FNYEAQ in the germline V gene. CDR3 protein: CASSLGGNAYEQFF. In DNA form, the CDR3 reads TGTGCCAGCAGCTTAGGCGGAAATGCCTACGAGCAGTTCTTC. Complete variable domain (other parts from reference TRBV7-6 and TRBJ2-1): GAGVSQSPRYKVTKRGQDVALRCDPISGHVSLYWYRQALGQGPEFLTYFNYEAQQDKSGLPNDRFSAERPEGSISTLTIQRTEQRDSAMYRCASSLGGNAYEQFFGPGTRLTVL.

The V gene is TRBV2, the J gene TRBJ1-5, with 7 positions matching TRBD1. J lost 0 bases, V lost 6 bases, and 8 bases had no gene match. CDR1 is SNHLY and CDR2 is FYNNEI in the germline V gene. The CDR3 spans 16 residues. The CDR3 spells CASRAGQPLSNQPQHF. The CDR3 DNA is TGTGCCAGCAGAGCGGGACAGCCTCTTAGCAATCAGCCCCAGCATTTT.

This rearrangement joins TRBV27 to TRBJ1-1; maybe TRBD1 (6 bases). CDR3 size: 14 residues. V lost 1 base and J 6 bases, leaving 12 bases between the germline ends. CDR1 MNHEY and CDR2 SMNVEV come from the germline V gene (reference sequence). The CDR3 DNA reads TGTGCCAGCAGTTTATGGGGGGCGCGCGCTGAAGCTTTCTTT. It codes for CASSLWGARAEAFF.

Many counts were recorded for this clonotype. The chain links TRBV5-1 to TRBJ2-1, with TRBD2 matching 8 bases. From germline, CDR1 is SGHRS and CDR2 YFSETQ. V shed 0 bases and J 3 bases; nucleotides not matched to a gene: 5. The CDR3 sequence is 16 residues long. CDR3 amino acids: CASSLDGRVHYNEQFF. CDR3 sequence (DNA): TGCGCCAGCAGCTTGGACGGGAGGGTCCACTACAATGAGCAGTTCTTC.

This clonotype was observed at least ten times. This chain links TRBV5-1 with TRBJ2-3; D not certain. This CDR3 spans 15 amino acids. Germline V gene sequence: CDR1 SGHRS, CDR2 YFSETQ. Trimming pared 0 bases from V and 0 bases from J, leaving 8 bases between. The CDR3 bases are TGCGCCAGCAGCTTGGCCAGCCCTAGCACAGATACGCAGTATTTT. Amino acids: CASSLASPSTDTQYF.

The chain couples TRBV20-1 to TRBJ1-5; the D is unclear. Trimming took off 0 bases at V and 2 bases at J, with 8 bases between the two ends. CDR3 length: 14 residues. Germline V gene lookup returns CDR1 DFQATT and CDR2 SNEGSKA (reference sequence). The CDR3, as DNA: TGCAGTGCTAGAGATGGGAGGGGCAATCAGCCCCAGCATTTT. Translating gives CSARDGRGNQPQHF.

This clonotype was seen a handful of times. The chain links TRBV3-1 to TRBJ2-2; no firm D call. From germline, CDR1 is LGHDT and CDR2 YNNKEL (reference sequence). The CDR3 totals 13 residues. V lost 7 bases, J lost 7 bases, and 13 bases lay in between. In nucleotides, the CDR3 is TGTGCCAGCACCCATCCTTGGGGCGGGGAGCTGTTTTTT. Encoded protein: CASTHPWGGELFF.

The table lists this clonotype with many counts. A much larger clone is a single base away; this may be a read error. The chain couples TRBV29-1 to TRBJ2-5, with 10 bases fitting TRBD2. V trimming: 3 bases; J trimming: 7 bases; junction bases outside the gene matches: 5. The CDR3 length is 13 residues. Germline CDR1 is SQVTM and CDR2 is ANQGSEA. The CDR3 DNA follows: TGCAGCGTTGAGGAGCGGGGGGGGGGGACCCAGTACTTC. It translates to CSVEERGGGTQYF.

The count of this clonotype is one. This may arise from a read error, as a much more abundant clone is one base away. This sequence joins TRBV7-3 and TRBJ2-5, with 7 bases matching TRBD2. This CDR3 contains 16 residues. V lost 2 bases and J lost 3; bases outside the gene matches: 9. Germline assignment: CDR1 SGHTA and CDR2 FQGTGA. In nucleotides, the CDR3 is TGTGCCAGCAGCTTAGACCCAGCGGGGTACAAAGAGACCCAGTACTTC. Residues: CASSLDPAGYKETQYF.

There are a few counts of this clonotype. The V and J genes are TRBV21-1 and TRBJ2-3. TRBV21-1 is flagged as a pseudogene. CDR3 length equals 13 residues. The CDR3 region is CASTAYCTDTQYF. The CDR3 DNA follows: TGTGCCAGCACGGCGTATTGCACAGATACGCAGTATTTT.

A word on this clonotype: A read error may explain this, as a much larger clone is one base away. CDR3 nucleotide sequence: TGTGCCCGGAGTGTACTGGATGGCTACACCTTC. Protein product: CARSVLDGYTF. The rearrangement links TRBV30 to TRBJ1-2, with no clear D. This CDR3 contains 11 residues. Germline CDR1 and CDR2: GTSNPN and SVGIG (reference sequence).